This TCR beta chain originates from a study of T cell repertoires in cytomegalovirus infection. One entry per CDR3 protein, called by TCRdb with MiXCR from the reads. The sample contains hundreds of thousands of distinct CDR3 sequences, less than 35% of which appear only once. A remark on this clonotype: The target antigen is unknown.

The germline gives CDR1 MGHRA, CDR2 YSYEKL. This CDR3 contains 13 residues. Trimming cost V 4 bases and J 6 bases, with 9 bases left between them. This TCR was sampled from a human donor in good health (CMV status not recorded). Some clones in this sample may be carry-over from other donors' samples. The sequenced sample was cultured CD8+ T cells from PBMCs, obtained from culture after CMV antigen stimulation. The J gene is TRBJ2-2, the V gene TRBV4-1; a possible D gene is TRBD1 (5 bases). Written as DNA, the CDR3 is TGCGCCAGCAGCCCAGACAGTTCCGGGGAGCTGTTTTTT. Translating it yields CASSPDSSGELFF.